These T cell receptor beta chains were read from a single sample in a study of T cell responses to AZD1222 COVID-19 vaccine. The assay was immunoSEQ multiplex PCR, and TCRdb's table has in-frame clones only and misses some. The sample lists about 120,000 clones; about 86% were seen once. The source was peripheral blood, collected 28 days after the second AZD1222 dose. These receptors were obtained from an adult who received the AZD1222 COVID-19 vaccine. The CDR3 runs from the conserved cysteine through the conserved F or W. Fields, in order: V gene, D gene, J gene, CDR3 protein. The D gene is left open where the match is weak.

TRBV6-5	-	TRBJ2-3	CASSFGTSTDTQYF
TRBV12-2	-	TRBJ2-1	CASRSRLAGGFDEQFF
TRBV19	-	TRBJ1-5	CASSIDLSGYQPQHF
TRBV7-8	-	TRBJ1-6	CASSLWDGLSSYNSPLHF
TRBV11-3	-	TRBJ2-7	CASSVTREQYF
TRBV9	-	TRBJ2-3	CASSGPEDTQYF
TRBV10-3	TRBD2	TRBJ2-4	CAISGTSGGADIQYF
TRBV14	-	TRBJ2-1	CASSQSGSSYNEQFF
TRBV24-1	-	TRBJ2-5	CATSDSGQETQYF
TRBV25-1	-	TRBJ2-7	CASSEPHYEQYF
TRBV20-1	-	TRBJ1-1	CSYRFPTEAFF
TRBV12-3/TRBV12-4	-	TRBJ2-1	CASSSYNEQFF
TRBV7-2	TRBD1	TRBJ2-1	CASSWRTGISNEQFF
TRBV9	TRBD1	TRBJ1-6	CASSPRTGLNSPLHF
TRBV6-4	TRBD2	TRBJ2-1	CASSDSGSGDYNEQFF
TRBV2	-	TRBJ1-2	CASSVQGGYGYTF
TRBV21-1	-	TRBJ2-7	CASTPRGESSYEQYF
TRBV27	TRBD1	TRBJ2-7	CASSLWRQGWYEQYF
TRBV7-9	-	TRBJ1-1	CASSLGDLEAFF
TRBV30	-	TRBJ1-1	CAWSHGGGKGEAFF
TRBV18	-	TRBJ2-5	CASSPPGQETQYF
TRBV30	-	TRBJ1-2	CAWSVLRGGGGGYTF
TRBV6-4	TRBD1	TRBJ2-3	CASSDSGQGSDTQYF
TRBV11-2	-	TRBJ2-1	CASSLLTEHNEQFF
TRBV2	TRBD1	TRBJ2-2	CASSPTGTGELFF
TRBV5-4	-	TRBJ2-7	CASSPGDEQYF
TRBV6-6	-	TRBJ1-3	CASSTHGGGNTIYF
TRBV2	-	TRBJ1-5	CASIREQNQPQHF
TRBV9	-	TRBJ1-5	CASSPQPQHF
TRBV2	TRBD1	TRBJ1-3	CASRRQGSSGNTIYF
TRBV30	-	TRBJ1-4	CALQFPENRYEKLFF
TRBV13	-	TRBJ2-2	CASSHFTGELFF
TRBV6-5	-	TRBJ2-7	CASSYSHVGDEQYF
TRBV19	TRBD1	TRBJ1-2	CASRQIRTGEIGYTF
TRBV3-1/TRBV3-2	TRBD2	TRBJ2-5	CASSQDPWTSWETQYF
TRBV10-2	TRBD1	TRBJ1-2	CASSESTGWDRASGYTF